These 24 T cell receptor beta chains came from one sample sequenced in a study of blood T cell repertoires in COVID-19. Here immunoSEQ multiplex PCR was the method, and the copy in TCRdb shows in-frame clones only, minus some. This table has approximately 220,000 clones, 65% to 85% appearing once. Sequenced sample: peripheral blood. All receptors derive from an older woman with acute or convalescent COVID-19.

The rearrangement joins TRBV5-6 to TRBJ2-1; weak D call: TRBD1 (5 bases). Trimming left V 5 bases short and J 0 bases short, with 15 bases between. Per germline, CDR1 SGHDT and CDR2 YYEEEE. The CDR3 is made up of 16 amino acids. DNA of the CDR3: TGTGCCAGCAGTAGTGGGGCGGAGAGCTCCTACAATGAGCAGTTCTTC. Translated: CASSSGAESSYNEQFF.

This clone has just one count. J is TRBJ1-3 and V is TRBV19; D gene unclear. V was clipped by 4 bases and J by 8 bases, with 12 bases between them. Germline-derived CDR1 and CDR2 are LNHDA and SQIVND (reference sequence). The CDR3 extends over 13 amino acids. DNA for the CDR3: TGTGCCAGTAGTACACCCGGCCGGGACACCATATATTTT. It translates to CASSTPGRDTIYF.

The rearrangement links TRBV12-3 or TRBV12-4 to TRBJ2-2; 10 bases map to TRBD2. The CDR3 totals 13 residues. Germline trimming cut 8 bases from V and 6 bases from J; bases unmatched to any gene: 3. The CDR3 coding sequence is TGTGCCAGCGTAGCGGGGGGAGCCGGGGAGCTGTTTTTT. Its translation is CASVAGGAGELFF.

V usage is TRBV12-3 or TRBV12-4 and J usage is TRBJ2-1; 8 bases map to TRBD2. The CDR3 is 13 residues long. The J segment lost 8 bases and the V segment lost 3 bases, leaving 3 bases of the junction unmatched. The CDR3 sequence: CASSFTSGYEQFF. DNA of the CDR3: TGTGCCAGCAGTTTTACTAGCGGCTATGAGCAGTTCTTC.

This sequence joins TRBV5-1 and TRBJ2-3; 10 positions agree with TRBD2. The CDR3 is 17 residues long. The junction had 14 bases not matched to a gene; V was cut back by 4 bases and J by 6 bases. The V gene's germline CDR1 is SGHRS and CDR2 YFSETQ. The CDR3 DNA is TGCGCCAGCAGCGGGGGGACTAGCGCCACCCGGGGGGATACGCAGTATTTT. It codes for CASSGGTSATRGDTQYF.

The chain employs TRBV27 and TRBJ2-1, with TRBD1 matching over 7 bases. The germline gives CDR1 MNHEY, CDR2 SMNVEV (reference sequence). The CDR3 consists of 13 residues. The trim removed 5 bases at V and 10 bases at J, leaving 8 bases unmatched. This chain's CDR3 is CASSIRQGTEQFF. For the CDR3, the DNA is TGTGCCAGCAGTATCCGACAGGGAACCGAGCAGTTCTTC.

The chain recombines TRBV9 with TRBJ2-7, with D maybe TRBD1 (5 bases). Germline V lookup: CDR1 SGDLS, CDR2 YYNGEE. V lost 4 bases, J lost 2 bases, and 13 bases lay in between. The CDR3 totals 14 residues. The CDR3 bases are TGTGCCAGCAGCTCAGGGCCAGGGCCCTACGAGCAGTACTTC. As protein: CASSSGPGPYEQYF.

The rearrangement links TRBV4-2 to TRBJ1-6, with 7 nucleotides matching TRBD1. Unmatched junction bases numbered 6, after V lost 5 bases and J lost 5 bases. Germline assignment: CDR1 LGHNA and CDR2 YNFKEQ. The CDR3 loop spans 15 amino acids. In DNA, the CDR3 is TGTGCCAGCAGCTCTCGACAGGGCGATAATTCACCCCTCCACTTT. It translates to CASSSRQGDNSPLHF.

This clone was seen once. CDR3 sequence reads: CASTGRQGWETQYF. In DNA form, the CDR3 reads TGTGCCAGCACAGGGAGACAGGGCTGGGAGACCCAGTACTTC. The V gene is TRBV2, the J gene TRBJ2-5; 7 bases are a match to TRBD1. From germline, CDR1 is SNHLY and CDR2 FYNNEI. V gave up 7 bases and J gave up 5 bases; unmatched junction bases: 10. This CDR3 contains 14 residues.

This chain links TRBV27 with TRBJ1-2, with D unresolved. This CDR3 is built from 13 residues. Looked up from germline, CDR1 is MNHEY and CDR2 is SMNVEV (reference sequence). V was clipped by 0 bases and J by 3 bases, with 5 bases between them. CDR3 coding DNA: TGTGCCAGCAGTTTATCCGGGTACTATGGCTACACCTTC. Amino acid sequence: CASSLSGYYGYTF.

The rearrangement uses TRBV6-2 or TRBV6-3 and TRBJ1-1, with D tentatively TRBD1 (5 bases). The CDR3 runs to 15 residues. Trimming cost V 0 bases and J 1 base, with 9 bases left between them. Germline loops: CDR1 MNHEY, CDR2 SVGEGT. The chain's CDR3 is CASSYSPQGNTEAFF. DNA of the CDR3: TGTGCCAGCAGTTACTCGCCTCAGGGGAACACTGAAGCTTTCTTT.

The J gene is TRBJ2-1, the V gene TRBV9; D is uncertain. CDR1 SGDLS and CDR2 YYNGEE come from the germline V gene. The CDR3 is 14 amino acids. V was shortened by 0 bases and J by 2 bases, with 6 bases between the two germline ends. The CDR3 reads CASSVGRAYNEQFF. The CDR3 coding sequence is TGTGCCAGCAGCGTAGGTCGGGCCTACAATGAGCAGTTCTTC.

CDR3 coding DNA: TGTGCCAGCAGCCTTGGGACAGGTTTCACTGAAGCTTTCTTT. Translation gives CASSLGTGFTEAFF. The chain uses TRBV9 and TRBJ1-1; 8 bases match TRBD1. Unmatched junction bases numbered 6, after V lost 4 bases and J lost 4 bases. This CDR3 comprises 14 residues. Germline V lookup: CDR1 SGDLS, CDR2 YYNGEE.

The J gene is TRBJ1-2, the V gene TRBV30; maybe TRBD1 (5 bases). Germline CDR1 is GTSNPN and CDR2 is SVGIG (reference sequence). Trimming cost V 3 bases and J 0 bases, with 8 bases left between them. CDR3 length: 13 residues. The CDR3: CAWSGRANYGYTF. As DNA, the CDR3 is TGTGCCTGGAGCGGCAGGGCTAACTATGGCTACACCTTC. Together with reference TRBV30 and TRBJ1-2, the CDR3 gives the full variable domain: SQTIHQWPATLVQPVGSPLSLECTVEGTSNPNLYWYRQAAGRGLQLLFYSVGIGQISSEVPQNLSASRPQDRQFILSSKKLLLSDSGFYLCAWSGRANYGYTFGSGTRLTVV.

This chain joins TRBV6-6 and TRBJ2-1, with 13 positions matching TRBD2. Germline V gene sequence: CDR1 MNHNY, CDR2 SVGAGI (reference sequence). The CDR3 totals 14 residues. The V and J ends lost 6 bases and 10 bases, in that order; junction bases with no gene match: 6. For the CDR3, the DNA is TGTGCCAGCAGACGGACTAGCGGGGGCTTGGAGCAGTTCTTC. Protein sequence: CASRRTSGGLEQFF.

This clone was detected a few times. The chain links TRBV6-1 to TRBJ2-7; 7 bases map to TRBD2. From germline, CDR1 is MNHNS and CDR2 SASEGT. The CDR3 loop spans 16 amino acids. J gave up 2 bases and V 1 base, and 8 bases lay outside the gene matches. CDR3: CASSEGGTTHTYEQYF. CDR3 bases: TGTGCCAGCAGTGAAGGCGGGACTACCCATACCTACGAGCAGTACTTC.

V is TRBV7-9 and J is TRBJ1-6, with D maybe TRBD1 (6 bases). The ends were cut back, 5 bases at V and 7 bases at J, with 12 bases in the middle. From germline, CDR1 is SEHNR and CDR2 FQNEAQ (reference sequence). The CDR3 sequence is 14 residues long. The CDR3 sequence is CASSLDRLNSPLHF. The DNA of the CDR3 is TGTGCCAGCAGCCTTGACAGGTTAAATTCACCCCTCCACTTT.

The chain carries TRBV29-1 and TRBJ1-2; D is undetermined. The CDR3 sequence is 13 residues long. V was clipped by 7 bases and J by 1 base, with 13 bases between them. CDR1 is SQVTM and CDR2 is ANQGSEA in the germline V gene. The CDR3 sequence: CSASAGINYGYTF. The CDR3 coding sequence is TGCAGCGCCAGCGCGGGAATTAACTATGGCTACACCTTC.

This clone was recorded once. J is TRBJ2-3 and V is TRBV27; D is unclear. This CDR3 region has 13 residues. Germline V gives CDR1 MNHEY, CDR2 SMNVEV (reference sequence). V lost 3 bases, J lost 12 bases, and 16 bases lay in between. CDR3 region: CASSFAGPEVQYF. CDR3 nucleotides: TGTGCCAGCAGTTTCGCCGGCCCCGAGGTCCAGTATTTT.

The genes are TRBV2 and TRBJ2-1; 10 bases fit TRBD2. This CDR3 region has 16 residues. With V trimmed by 8 bases and J by 0 bases, 7 bases remained unmatched. Germline V gene sequence: CDR1 SNHLY, CDR2 FYNNEI. The CDR3 protein is CASRWSSGGSYNEQFF. The CDR3 DNA reads TGTGCCAGCCGGTGGTCTAGCGGGGGCTCCTACAATGAGCAGTTCTTC. Supplemented by reference TRBV2 and TRBJ2-1, the full variable domain reads EPEVTQTPSHQVTQMGQEVILRCVPISNHLYFYWYRQILGQKVEFLVSFYNNEISEKSEIFDDQFSVERPDGSNFTLKIRSTKLEDSAMYFCASRWSSGGSYNEQFFGPGTRLTVL.

This chain links TRBV29-1 with TRBJ1-1; possible D gene TRBD1, 6 bases. The CDR3 totals 14 residues. V lost 0 bases and J lost 2, with 10 bases in between. The germline V gene has CDR1 SQVTM and CDR2 ANQGSEA. The DNA for the CDR3 is TGCAGCGTTGAAGATGACAGGTTAAACACTGAAGCTTTCTTT. Its translation is CSVEDDRLNTEAFF.

The V and J genes are TRBV27 and TRBJ2-1; D is perhaps TRBD1 (5 bases). V dropped 6 bases and J dropped 3 bases, with 24 bases sitting between them. This CDR3 has 18 residues. Per germline, CDR1 MNHEY and CDR2 SMNVEV (reference sequence). The CDR3 protein is CASSVVAGAVGDYNEQFF. In nucleotides, the CDR3 is TGTGCCAGCAGCGTAGTGGCAGGTGCCGTAGGGGACTACAATGAGCAGTTCTTC.

The rearrangement uses TRBV9 and TRBJ2-6, with D possibly matching TRBD1 (5 bases). Germline CDR1 SGDLS, CDR2 YYNGEE. The V end was cut by 5 bases, the J end by 0 bases, with 9 bases between. The CDR3 length is 15 residues. CDR3 sequence reads: CASSVDSSGANVLTF. CDR3 nucleotide sequence: TGTGCCAGCAGTGTCGACAGCTCTGGGGCCAACGTCCTGACTTTC.

The V and J genes are TRBV6-5 and TRBJ1-6; 9 bases match TRBD1. There are 14 residues in the CDR3. Trimming removed 7 bases from V and 6 bases from J; junction bases left unmatched: 4. The germline V gene encodes CDR1 MNHEY and CDR2 SVGAGI. As DNA, the CDR3 is TGTGCCAGCAACCCGGGACAGGGTAATTCACCCCTCCACTTT. Its protein product is CASNPGQGNSPLHF.